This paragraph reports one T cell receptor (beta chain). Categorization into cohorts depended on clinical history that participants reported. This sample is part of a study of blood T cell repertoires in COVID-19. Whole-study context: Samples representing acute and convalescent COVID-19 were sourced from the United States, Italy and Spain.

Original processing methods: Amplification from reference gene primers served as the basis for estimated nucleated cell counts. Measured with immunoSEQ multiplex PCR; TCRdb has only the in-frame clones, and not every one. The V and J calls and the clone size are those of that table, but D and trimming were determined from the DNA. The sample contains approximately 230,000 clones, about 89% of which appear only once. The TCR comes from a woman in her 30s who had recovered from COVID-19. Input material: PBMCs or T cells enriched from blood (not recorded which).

CDR3 DNA sequence: TGCAGCGCTTATAGCGGAGCTCCCTACGAGCAGTACTTC. This translates into CSAYSGAPYEQYF. The chain combines TRBV29-1 with TRBJ2-7, with D maybe TRBD2 (6 bases). The germline V and J ends were trimmed by 7 bases and 2 bases, with 15 bases remaining between them. Germline V gene data show CDR1 as SQVTM and CDR2 as ANQGSEA. CDR3 length: 13 residues.